The present T cell receptor beta chain was sequenced within a study of cytomegalovirus exposure and HLA in healthy donors. Points from the study as a whole: A link between a missense DCLRE1C variant and TCR beta V- and J-gene trimming emerged from a later analysis.

The study ran its PCR with 60 Vbeta and 13 Jbeta primers. Repertoires were generated with immunoSEQ multiplex PCR, while TCRdb's copy carries only in-frame clones and drops some. The sample gives under 65,000 clones, roughly 85% of which show up once; approximately 2.8% is in the top ten. The germline V gene encodes CDR1 MDHEN and CDR2 SYDVKM. This CDR3 comprises 15 residues. Trimming took 8 bases from V and 5 from J; bases not matched to a gene: 11. This clone appeared once. Its target is not known. V is TRBV28 and J is TRBJ1-4; 7 bases fit TRBD1. This receptor was obtained from a woman aged 18-29 years in good health and CMV-seronegative. Material for sequencing was PBMCs. The CDR3, as DNA: TGTGCCAGCCGAGCATACCAGGGGGGAAATGAAAAACTGTTTTTT. Protein product: CASRAYQGGNEKLFF.